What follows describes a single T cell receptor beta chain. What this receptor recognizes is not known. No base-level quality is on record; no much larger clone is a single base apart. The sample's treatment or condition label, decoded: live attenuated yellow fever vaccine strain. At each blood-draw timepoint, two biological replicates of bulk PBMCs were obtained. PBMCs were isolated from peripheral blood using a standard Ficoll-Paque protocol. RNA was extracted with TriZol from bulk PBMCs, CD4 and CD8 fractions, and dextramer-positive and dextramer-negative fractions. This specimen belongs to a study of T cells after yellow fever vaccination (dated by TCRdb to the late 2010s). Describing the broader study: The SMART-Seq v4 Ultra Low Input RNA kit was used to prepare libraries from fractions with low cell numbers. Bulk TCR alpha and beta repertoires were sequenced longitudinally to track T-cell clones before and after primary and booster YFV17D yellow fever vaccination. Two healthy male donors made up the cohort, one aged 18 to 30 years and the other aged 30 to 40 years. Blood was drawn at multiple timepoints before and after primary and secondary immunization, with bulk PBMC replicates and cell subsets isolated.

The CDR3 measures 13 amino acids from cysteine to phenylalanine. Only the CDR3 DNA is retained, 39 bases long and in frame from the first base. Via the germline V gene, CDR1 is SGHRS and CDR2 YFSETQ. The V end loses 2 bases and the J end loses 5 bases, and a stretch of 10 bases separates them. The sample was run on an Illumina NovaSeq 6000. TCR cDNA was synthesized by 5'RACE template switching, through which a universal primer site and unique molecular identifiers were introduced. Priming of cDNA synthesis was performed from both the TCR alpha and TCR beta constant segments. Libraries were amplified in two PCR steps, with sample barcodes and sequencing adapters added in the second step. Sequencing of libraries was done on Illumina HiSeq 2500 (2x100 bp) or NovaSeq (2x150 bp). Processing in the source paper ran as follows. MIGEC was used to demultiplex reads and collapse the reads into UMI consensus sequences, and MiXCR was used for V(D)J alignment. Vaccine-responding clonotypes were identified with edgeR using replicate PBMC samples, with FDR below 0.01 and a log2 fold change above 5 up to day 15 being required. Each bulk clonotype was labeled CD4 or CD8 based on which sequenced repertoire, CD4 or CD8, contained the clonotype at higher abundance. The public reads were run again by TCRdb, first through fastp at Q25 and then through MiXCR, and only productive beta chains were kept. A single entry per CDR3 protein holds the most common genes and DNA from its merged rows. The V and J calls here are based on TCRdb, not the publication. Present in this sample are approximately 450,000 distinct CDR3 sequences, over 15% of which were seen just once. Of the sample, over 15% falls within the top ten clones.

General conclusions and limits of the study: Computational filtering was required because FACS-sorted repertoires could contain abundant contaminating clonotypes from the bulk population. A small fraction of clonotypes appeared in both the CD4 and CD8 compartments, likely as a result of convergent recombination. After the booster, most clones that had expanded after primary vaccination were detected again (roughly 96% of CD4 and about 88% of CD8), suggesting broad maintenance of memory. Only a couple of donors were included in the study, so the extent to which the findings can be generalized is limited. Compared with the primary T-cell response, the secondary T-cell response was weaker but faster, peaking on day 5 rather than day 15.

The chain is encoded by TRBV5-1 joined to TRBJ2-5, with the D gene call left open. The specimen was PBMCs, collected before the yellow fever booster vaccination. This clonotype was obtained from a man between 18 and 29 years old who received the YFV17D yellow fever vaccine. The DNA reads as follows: TGCGCCAGCAGCTTCCTAGTCAGGGAGACCCAGTACTTC. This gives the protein CASSFLVRETQYF.